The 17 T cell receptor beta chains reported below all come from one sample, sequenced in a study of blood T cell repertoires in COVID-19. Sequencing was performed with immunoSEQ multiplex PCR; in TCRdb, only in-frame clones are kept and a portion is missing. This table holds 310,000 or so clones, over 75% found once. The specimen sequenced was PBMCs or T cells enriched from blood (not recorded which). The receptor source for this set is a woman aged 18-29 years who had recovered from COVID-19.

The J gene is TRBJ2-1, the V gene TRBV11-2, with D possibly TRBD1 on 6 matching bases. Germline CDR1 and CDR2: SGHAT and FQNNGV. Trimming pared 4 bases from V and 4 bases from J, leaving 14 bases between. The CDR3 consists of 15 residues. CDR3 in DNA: TGTGCCAGCAGCTCGTCTTGGACAGATTACAATGAGCAGTTCTTC. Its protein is CASSSSWTDYNEQFF. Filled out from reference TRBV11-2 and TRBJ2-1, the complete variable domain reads EAGVAQSPRYKIIEKRQSVAFWCNPISGHATLYWYQQILGQGPKLLIQFQNNGVVDDSQLPKDRFSAERLKGVDSTLKIQPAKLEDSAVYLCASSSSWTDYNEQFFGPGTRLTVL.

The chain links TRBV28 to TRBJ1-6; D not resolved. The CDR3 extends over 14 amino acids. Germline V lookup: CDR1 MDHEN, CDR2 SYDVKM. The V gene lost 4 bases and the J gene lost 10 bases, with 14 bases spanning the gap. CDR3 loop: CASSSAGDGSPLHF. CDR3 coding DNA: TGTGCCAGCAGTTCCGCCGGAGACGGCTCACCCCTCCACTTT.

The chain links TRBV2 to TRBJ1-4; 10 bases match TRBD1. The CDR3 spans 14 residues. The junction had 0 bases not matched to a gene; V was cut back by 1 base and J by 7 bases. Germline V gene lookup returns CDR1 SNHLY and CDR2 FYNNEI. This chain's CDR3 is CASSEGTGGEKLFF. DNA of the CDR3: TGTGCCAGCAGTGAAGGGACAGGGGGTGAAAAACTGTTTTTT. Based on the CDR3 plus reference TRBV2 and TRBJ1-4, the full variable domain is EPEVTQTPSHQVTQMGQEVILRCVPISNHLYFYWYRQILGQKVEFLVSFYNNEISEKSEIFDDQFSVERPDGSNFTLKIRSTKLEDSAMYFCASSEGTGGEKLFFGSGTQLSVL.

This chain's CDR3 is CASSDPAQGAEKLFF. The CDR3 coding sequence is TGTGCCAGCAGCGACCCCGCACAGGGGGCTGAGAAACTGTTTTTT. The rearrangement joins TRBV11-2 to TRBJ1-4; TRBD1 aligns across 9 bases. After removal of 5 bases from V and 11 bases from J, the junction contained 12 bases not matched to a gene. This CDR3 region has 15 residues. The germline gives CDR1 SGHAT, CDR2 FQNNGV.

The CDR3 coding sequence is TGTGCCAGCAGTTTAGCGGGACTAGCGGGAGGCGAGCAGTACTTC. Its translation: CASSLAGLAGGEQYF. The chain combines TRBV28 with TRBJ2-7; 15 bases align to TRBD2. The ends lost 2 bases at V and 6 bases at J; junction bases unmatched: 2. From germline, CDR1 is MDHEN and CDR2 SYDVKM. The CDR3 length is 15 residues. The full variable domain, its missing parts supplied by reference TRBV28 and TRBJ2-7, is DVKVTQSSRYLVKRTGEKVFLECVQDMDHENMFWYRQDPGLGLRLIYFSYDVKMKEKGDIPEGYSVSREKKERFSLILESASTNQTSMYLCASSLAGLAGGEQYFGPGTRLTVT.

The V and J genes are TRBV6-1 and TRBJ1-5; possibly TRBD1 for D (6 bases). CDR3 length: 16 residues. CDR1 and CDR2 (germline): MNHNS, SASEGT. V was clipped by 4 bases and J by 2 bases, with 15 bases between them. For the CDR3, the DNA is TGTGCCAGCAGTGCCGAACAGGGATTAGGCAATCAGCCCCAGCATTTT. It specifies CASSAEQGLGNQPQHF.

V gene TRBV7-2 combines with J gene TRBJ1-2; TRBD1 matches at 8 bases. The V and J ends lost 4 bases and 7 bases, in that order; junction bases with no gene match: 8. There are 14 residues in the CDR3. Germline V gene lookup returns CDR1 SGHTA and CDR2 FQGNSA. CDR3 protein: CASSSTRTGSGYTF. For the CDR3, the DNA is TGTGCCAGCAGCTCCACCAGGACAGGGTCTGGCTACACCTTC.

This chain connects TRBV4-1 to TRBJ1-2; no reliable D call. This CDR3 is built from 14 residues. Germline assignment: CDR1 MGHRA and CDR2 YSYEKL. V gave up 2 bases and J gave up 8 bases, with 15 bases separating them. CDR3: CASSQFGSAEGYTF. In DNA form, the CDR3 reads TGCGCCAGCAGCCAATTCGGGTCTGCGGAGGGCTACACCTTC.

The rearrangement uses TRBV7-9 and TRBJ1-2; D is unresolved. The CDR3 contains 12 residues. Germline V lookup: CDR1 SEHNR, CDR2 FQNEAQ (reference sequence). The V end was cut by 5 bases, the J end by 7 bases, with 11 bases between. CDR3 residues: CASSPNEVGYTF. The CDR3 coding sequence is TGTGCCAGCAGCCCGAACGAGGTTGGCTACACCTTC.

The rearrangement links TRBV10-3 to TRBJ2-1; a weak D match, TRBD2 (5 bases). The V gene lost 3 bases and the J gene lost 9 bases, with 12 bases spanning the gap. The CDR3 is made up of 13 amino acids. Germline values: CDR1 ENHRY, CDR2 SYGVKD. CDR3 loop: CAISEVGRGEQFF. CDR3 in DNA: TGTGCCATCAGTGAAGTAGGGAGAGGTGAGCAGTTCTTC.

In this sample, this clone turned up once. The CDR3 reads CASSQGRRDSPNYGYTF. CDR3 bases: TGCGCCAGCAGCCAAGGTCGCCGGGACAGCCCTAACTATGGCTACACCTTC. V is TRBV4-1 and J is TRBJ1-2, with 7 bases fitting TRBD1. V lost 1 base and J lost 0; bases outside the gene matches: 8. Germline CDR1 MGHRA, CDR2 YSYEKL. The CDR3 runs 17 residues.

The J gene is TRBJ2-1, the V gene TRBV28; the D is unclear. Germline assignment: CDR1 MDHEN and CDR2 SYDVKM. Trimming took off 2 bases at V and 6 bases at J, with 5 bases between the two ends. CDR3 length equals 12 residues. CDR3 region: CASSLPSNEQFF. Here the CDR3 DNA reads TGTGCCAGCAGTTTACCCTCCAATGAGCAGTTCTTC.

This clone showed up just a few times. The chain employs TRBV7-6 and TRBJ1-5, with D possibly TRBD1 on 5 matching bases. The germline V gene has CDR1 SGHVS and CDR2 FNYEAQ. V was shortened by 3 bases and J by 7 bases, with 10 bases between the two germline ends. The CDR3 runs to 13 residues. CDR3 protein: CASSFGGEQPQHF. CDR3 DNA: TGTGCCAGCAGCTTTGGGGGGGAGCAGCCCCAGCATTTT.

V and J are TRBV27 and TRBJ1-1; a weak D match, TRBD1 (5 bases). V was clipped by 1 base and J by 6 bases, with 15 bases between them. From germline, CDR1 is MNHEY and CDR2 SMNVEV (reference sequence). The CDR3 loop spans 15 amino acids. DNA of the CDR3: TGTGCCAGCAGTTTATTTTTCGGGGGTAACGCTGAAGCTTTCTTT. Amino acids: CASSLFFGGNAEAFF.

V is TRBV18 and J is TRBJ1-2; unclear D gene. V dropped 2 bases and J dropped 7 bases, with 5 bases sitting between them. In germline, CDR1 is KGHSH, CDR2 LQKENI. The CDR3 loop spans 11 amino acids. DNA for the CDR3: TGTGCCAGCTCACCAGGGAGTGGCTACACCTTC. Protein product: CASSPGSGYTF.

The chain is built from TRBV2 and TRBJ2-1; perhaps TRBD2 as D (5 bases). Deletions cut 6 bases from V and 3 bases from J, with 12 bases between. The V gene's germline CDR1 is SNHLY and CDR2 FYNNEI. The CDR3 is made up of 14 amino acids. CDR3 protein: CASSHLLDYNEQFF. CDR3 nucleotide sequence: TGTGCCAGCAGCCATCTACTAGACTACAATGAGCAGTTCTTC.

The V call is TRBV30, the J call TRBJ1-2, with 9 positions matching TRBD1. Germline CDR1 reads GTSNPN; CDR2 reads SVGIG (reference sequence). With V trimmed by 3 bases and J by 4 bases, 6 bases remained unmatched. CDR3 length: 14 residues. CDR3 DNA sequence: TGTGCCTGGAGCTTCGGGACAGGGACCTATGGCTACACCTTC. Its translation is CAWSFGTGTYGYTF. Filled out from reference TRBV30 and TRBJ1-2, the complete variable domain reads SQTIHQWPATLVQPVGSPLSLECTVEGTSNPNLYWYRQAAGRGLQLLFYSVGIGQISSEVPQNLSASRPQDRQFILSSKKLLLSDSGFYLCAWSFGTGTYGYTFGSGTRLTVV.